This passage covers 22 T cell receptor beta chains from one sample sequenced in a study of shared clonotypes between healthy human individuals. The method was immunoSEQ multiplex PCR; TCRdb's version includes in-frame clones alone and lacks a portion of them. The data contain about 2,100,000 clones, just over 90% of them singletons. As defined, naive CD8 cells were CD45RO-negative and positively selected for CCR7, with terminally differentiated effector memory CD45RA+ cells excluded. Sequenced input: naive CD8+ T cells from PBMCs. The receptors shown here come from a young man in good health. Some clones in this sample may be carry-over from other donors' samples.

CDR3 in DNA: TGTGCCAGCAGTGGGAGCGGGAGGGCCGGGGAGCTGTTTTTT. As protein: CASSGSGRAGELFF. The chain uses TRBV28 and TRBJ2-2, with 10 bases identical to TRBD2. With V trimmed by 5 bases and J by 6 bases, 3 bases remained unmatched. The CDR3 totals 14 residues. Germline V gene sequence: CDR1 MDHEN, CDR2 SYDVKM. Full variable domain (rest looked up from reference TRBV28 and TRBJ2-2): DVKVTQSSRYLVKRTGEKVFLECVQDMDHENMFWYRQDPGLGLRLIYFSYDVKMKEKGDIPEGYSVSREKKERFSLILESASTNQTSMYLCASSGSGRAGELFFGEGSRLTVL.

The rearrangement joins TRBV2 to TRBJ2-1; 8 positions match TRBD1. CDR1 and CDR2 from the germline V gene are SNHLY and FYNNEI. There are 16 residues in the CDR3. V trimming: 5 bases; J trimming: 4 bases; junction bases outside the gene matches: 10. CDR3: CASSRDRGSLYNEQFF. The CDR3 DNA sequence: TGTGCCAGCAGTCGAGACAGGGGTTCCCTTTACAATGAGCAGTTCTTC.

The chain recombines TRBV15 with TRBJ2-7, with 8 positions matching TRBD1. V was clipped by 3 bases and J by 2 bases; unmatched bases: 6. The CDR3 runs to 15 residues. Per the germline V gene, CDR1 is LNHNV and CDR2 is YYDKDF (reference sequence). The CDR3 reads CATSRERQGTYEQYF. The DNA for the CDR3 is TGTGCCACCAGCAGGGAAAGACAGGGGACCTACGAGCAGTACTTC.

This rearrangement joins TRBV14 to TRBJ2-7; D gene unclear. V was cut by 4 bases and J by 4 bases, with 23 bases left in between. Germline V gives CDR1 SGHDN, CDR2 FVKESK. The CDR3 has 17 residues. The CDR3 protein is CASSLTWLENRQYEQYF. The DNA for the CDR3 is TGTGCCAGCAGCCTAACCTGGTTGGAGAACAGACAATACGAGCAGTACTTC.

Turning to this clone: The germline gene is not matched at one end of the junction; a read error may be the cause. CDR3 amino acids: CASSEPGLSAKF. For the CDR3, the DNA is TGTGCCAGCAGTGAACCCGGTCTCTCAGCGAAATTC. The J gene is TRBJ1-2, the V gene TRBV25-1; no clear D gene. CDR3 length: 12 amino acids. Germline V gene sequence: CDR1 MGHDK, CDR2 SYGVNS.

Only a few counts were recorded for this clone. The rearrangement links TRBV7-2 to TRBJ1-1; 8 bases match TRBD1. The V gene end was trimmed by 5 bases and the J gene end by 11 bases; junction bases not matched to a gene: 10. This CDR3 has 13 residues. Germline V CDR1 and CDR2: SGHTA, FQGNSA. The CDR3: CASSILTGAEAFF. The CDR3 DNA reads as TGTGCCAGCAGCATCTTGACAGGGGCGGAGGCTTTCTTT.

V usage is TRBV11-2 and J usage is TRBJ1-1, with D hard to call. Germline CDR1 SGHAT, CDR2 FQNNGV. The CDR3 runs to 15 residues. V shed 1 base and J shed 0 bases, with 9 bases lying between them. CDR3 in amino acids: CASSLGVRVNTEAFF. CDR3 nucleotide sequence: TGTGCCAGCAGCTTAGGTGTCCGAGTGAACACTGAAGCTTTCTTT.

The chain employs TRBV28 and TRBJ2-1; TRBD1 matches at 10 bases. The germline gives CDR1 MDHEN, CDR2 SYDVKM. The CDR3 consists of 15 residues. V lost 4 bases and J lost 5; bases outside the gene matches: 5. For the CDR3, the DNA is TGTGCCAGCAGTTCACCGGGACAGGGGAACAATGAGCAGTTCTTC. It specifies CASSSPGQGNNEQFF.

The chain recombines TRBV10-3 with TRBJ2-7, with 9 positions matching TRBD1. CDR3 length: 12 amino acids. Germline loops: CDR1 ENHRY, CDR2 SYGVKD. Germline trimming cut 4 bases from V and 6 bases from J; bases unmatched to any gene: 1. Written as DNA, the CDR3 is TGTGCCATCAGTGCGGACAGGGGCGAGCAGTACTTC. It translates to CAISADRGEQYF.

The genes are TRBV6-1 and TRBJ2-7, with a tentative D call TRBD1 (6 bases). Germline CDR1 reads MNHNS; CDR2 reads SASEGT. The CDR3 runs to 15 residues. Trimming cost V 0 bases and J 4 bases, with 13 bases left between them. This chain's CDR3 is CASSEAGQGLYEQYF. As DNA, the CDR3 is TGTGCCAGCAGTGAAGCTGGCCAGGGGCTATACGAGCAGTACTTC.

The V and J genes are TRBV7-9 and TRBJ1-4; tentatively, D is TRBD1 (6 bases). Trimming left V 5 bases short and J 8 bases short, with 18 bases between. This CDR3 is 15 amino acids long. Germline values: CDR1 SEHNR, CDR2 FQNEAQ (reference sequence). The CDR3 coding sequence is TGTGCCAGCAGCACCCACGGGGCCAGGGGCGAAAAACTGTTTTTT. It encodes CASSTHGARGEKLFF.

The chain couples TRBV18 to TRBJ1-1; the match to TRBD1 covers 7 bases. CDR3 length equals 13 residues. Germline CDR1 is KGHSH and CDR2 is LQKENI. The J segment lost 0 bases and the V segment lost 7 bases, leaving 2 bases of the junction unmatched. The CDR3 DNA sequence: TGTGCCAGCTTGGACAGGCTGAACACTGAAGCTTTCTTT. Translating it yields CASLDRLNTEAFF.

This clone was seen a few times. This chain joins TRBV30 and TRBJ1-1; no reliable D call. Looked up from germline, CDR1 is GTSNPN and CDR2 is SVGIG (reference sequence). The ends were cut back, 3 bases at V and 7 bases at J, with 6 bases in the middle. This CDR3 is built from 10 residues. CDR3 protein: CAWSPNEAFF. CDR3 nucleotide sequence: TGTGCCTGGAGCCCCAATGAAGCTTTCTTT.

This clone has just one count. The chain uses TRBV6-6 and TRBJ1-5, with 7 nucleotides matching TRBD1. Germline CDR1 is MNHNY and CDR2 is SVGAGI (reference sequence). With 7 bases clipped from V and 0 bases from J, the junction kept 6 bases outside the gene matches. The CDR3 is 15 residues long. The CDR3 region is CASTPTGNSNQPQHF. DNA of the CDR3: TGTGCCAGCACCCCGACAGGGAATAGCAATCAGCCCCAGCATTTT.

This clone was found a few times. This chain uses TRBV29-1 with TRBJ1-1; a possible D gene is TRBD1 (6 bases). CDR3 length equals 12 residues. V was shortened by 8 bases and J by 1 base, with 11 bases between the two germline ends. Germline lookup yields CDR1 SQVTM and CDR2 ANQGSEA. CDR3 residues: CSSLTGNTEAFF. CDR3 DNA sequence: TGCAGCTCTCTGACAGGGAACACTGAAGCTTTCTTT.

Note on this clone: At the DNA level, this CDR3 is encoded by other sequences in the same sample as well. V is TRBV4-1 and J is TRBJ2-7, with TRBD2 matching 10 bases. CDR1 is MGHRA and CDR2 is YSYEKL in the germline V gene. CDR3 size: 14 residues. The ends lost 4 bases at V and 3 bases at J; junction bases unmatched: 3. In DNA form, the CDR3 reads TGCGCCAGCAGCCCTCCTAGCGGGAGCTACGAGCAGTACTTC. This encodes CASSPPSGSYEQYF.

The genes are TRBV27 and TRBJ1-2; D perhaps matches TRBD1 (6 bases). The V gene's germline CDR1 is MNHEY and CDR2 SMNVEV (reference sequence). V gave up 2 bases and J gave up 3 bases, with 16 bases separating them. The CDR3 contains 16 residues. The CDR3 coding sequence is TGTGCCAGCAGTTTAGACCCCGACAGGCCGGACTATGGCTACACCTTC. It yields the protein CASSLDPDRPDYGYTF.

As to this clone: The sample has other DNA sequences that encode this CDR3 too. This sequence joins TRBV25-1 and TRBJ2-2; D gene ambiguous. There are 13 residues in the CDR3. The V end was cut by 1 base, the J end by 5 bases, with 5 bases between. Germline loops: CDR1 MGHDK, CDR2 SYGVNS. Here the CDR3 reads CASSEWGTGELFF. CDR3 coding DNA: TGTGCCAGCAGTGAATGGGGTACCGGGGAGCTGTTTTTT.

The V call is TRBV9, the J call TRBJ1-4; 10 bases are a match to TRBD1. V dropped 3 bases and J dropped 7; count of bases not matched to a gene: 3. The CDR3 consists of 14 residues. Germline CDR1 SGDLS, CDR2 YYNGEE. CDR3 residues: CASSGDRGPEKLFF. The DNA of the CDR3 is TGTGCCAGCAGCGGTGACAGGGGGCCTGAAAAACTGTTTTTT.

V is TRBV11-2 and J is TRBJ2-5; 9 nucleotides agree with TRBD1. In germline, CDR1 is SGHAT, CDR2 FQNNGV. There are 15 residues in the CDR3. With V trimmed by 4 bases and J by 5 bases, 8 bases remained unmatched. The CDR3 nucleotides read TGTGCCAGCAGCTCCAAAGACAGGGGGATGGAGACCCAGTACTTC. Its translation: CASSSKDRGMETQYF.

The V and J genes are TRBV9 and TRBJ2-4; TRBD2 is a possible D gene (5 bases). CDR3 size: 16 residues. V lost 4 bases and J 0 bases, leaving 14 bases between the germline ends. From germline, CDR1 is SGDLS and CDR2 YYNGEE. In nucleotides, the CDR3 is TGTGCCAGCAGCCCCGGACTGACACTAGCCAAAAACATTCAGTACTTC. Amino acids: CASSPGLTLAKNIQYF.

The rearrangement links TRBV18 to TRBJ1-2, with 7 bases matching TRBD1. Germline V gene lookup returns CDR1 KGHSH and CDR2 LQKENI. CDR3 size: 17 residues. The V and J ends lost 3 bases and 1 base, in that order; junction bases with no gene match: 11. The CDR3 is CASSPDRGTEINYGYTF. CDR3 nucleotides: TGTGCCAGCTCACCGGATCGGGGGACAGAAATTAACTATGGCTACACCTTC.